This T cell receptor beta chain was identified in a study of blood T cell repertoires in COVID-19. The CDR3 is 18 amino acids. Trimming took off 2 bases at V and 0 bases at J, with 17 bases between the two ends. CDR1 KGHSH and CDR2 LQKENI come from the germline V gene. TCRdb's table, derived via immunoSEQ multiplex PCR, lists solely in-frame clones and lacks some. This table has about 59,000 clones, 87% appearing once. This clone appeared a few times. The source of this sequence is an elderly man in a cohort sampled during active COVID-19. The sample was peripheral blood. The genes are TRBV18 and TRBJ1-3; no clear D gene. The CDR3 DNA reads TGTGCCAGCTCACCAACGGGAGCCGGAGGAAGCTCTGGAAACACCATATATTTT. Translated, it gives CASSPTGAGGSSGNTIYF.